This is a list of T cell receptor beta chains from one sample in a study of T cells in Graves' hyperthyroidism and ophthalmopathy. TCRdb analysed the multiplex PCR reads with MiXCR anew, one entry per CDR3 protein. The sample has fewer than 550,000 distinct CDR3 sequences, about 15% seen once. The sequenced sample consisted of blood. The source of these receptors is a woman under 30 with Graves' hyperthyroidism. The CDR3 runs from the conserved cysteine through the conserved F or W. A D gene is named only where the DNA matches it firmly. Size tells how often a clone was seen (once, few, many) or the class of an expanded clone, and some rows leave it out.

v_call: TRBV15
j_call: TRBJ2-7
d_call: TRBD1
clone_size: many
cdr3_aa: CATSRGAGQETYEQYF
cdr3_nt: TGTGCCACCAGCAGAGGTGCCGGACAGGAGACCTACGAGCAGTACTTC

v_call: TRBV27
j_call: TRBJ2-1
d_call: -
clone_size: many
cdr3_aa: CASSPPLTSMNEQFF
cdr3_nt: TGTGCCAGCAGTCCCCCGTTGACTTCAATGAATGAGCAGTTCTTC

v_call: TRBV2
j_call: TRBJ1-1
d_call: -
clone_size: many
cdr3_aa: CASRRTEMNTEAFF
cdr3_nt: TGTGCCAGCAGGAGGACGGAGATGAACACTGAAGCTTTCTTT

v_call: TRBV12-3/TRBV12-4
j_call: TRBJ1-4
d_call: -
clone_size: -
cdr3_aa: CASSLGGVRDANEKLFF
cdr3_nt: TGTGCCAGCAGTTTGGGAGGTGTCAGGGACGCTAATGAAAAACTGTTTTTT

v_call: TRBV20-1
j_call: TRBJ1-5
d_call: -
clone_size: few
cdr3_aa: CSAAMGSAYQPQHF
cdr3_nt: TGCAGTGCTGCGATGGGGTCAGCCTATCAGCCCCAGCATTTT

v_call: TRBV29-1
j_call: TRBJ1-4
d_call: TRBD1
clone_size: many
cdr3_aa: CSVAMTGSIGKLFF
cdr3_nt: TGCAGCGTTGCGATGACAGGGAGCATTGGAAAACTGTTTTTT

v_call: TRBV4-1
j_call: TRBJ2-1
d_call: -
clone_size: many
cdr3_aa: CASSQENLAAYNEQFF
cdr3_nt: TGCGCCAGCAGCCAAGAGAATCTAGCCGCCTACAATGAGCAGTTCTTC

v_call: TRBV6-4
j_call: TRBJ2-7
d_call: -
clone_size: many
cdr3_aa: CASTNLGGPPREQYF
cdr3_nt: TGTGCCAGCACCAATCTGGGCGGCCCGCCGAGAGAGCAGTACTTC

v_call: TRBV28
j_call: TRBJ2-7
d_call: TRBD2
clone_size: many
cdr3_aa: CASSPVGAGGFEQYF
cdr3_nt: TGTGCCAGCAGTCCCGTGGGAGCGGGAGGGTTCGAGCAGTACTTC

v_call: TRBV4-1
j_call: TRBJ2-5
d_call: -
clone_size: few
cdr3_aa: CASSQARRIYF
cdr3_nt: TGCGCCAGCAGCCAAGCACGGAGGATCTACTTC

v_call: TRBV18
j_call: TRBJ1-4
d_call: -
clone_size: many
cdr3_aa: CASSYTGSTNEKLFF
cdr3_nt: TGTGCCAGCTCTTACACAGGGTCAACTAATGAAAAACTGTTTTTT

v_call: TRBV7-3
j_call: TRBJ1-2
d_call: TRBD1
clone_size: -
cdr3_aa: CASSPAGGHREGYTF
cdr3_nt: TGTGCCAGCAGCCCCGCAGGGGGGCACAGGGAAGGCTACACCTTC

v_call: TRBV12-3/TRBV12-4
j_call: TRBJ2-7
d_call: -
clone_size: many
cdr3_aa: CASSVIDTEQYF
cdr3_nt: TGTGCCAGCAGTGTCATTGACACCGAGCAGTACTTC

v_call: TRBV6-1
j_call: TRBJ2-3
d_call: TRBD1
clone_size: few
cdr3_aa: CASRRGGTGGRDTQYF
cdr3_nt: TGTGCCAGCAGAAGAGGCGGGACAGGAGGACGAGATACGCAGTATTTT

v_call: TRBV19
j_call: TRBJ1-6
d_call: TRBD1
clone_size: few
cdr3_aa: CASRFRQGGSYNSPLHF
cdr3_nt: TGTGCCAGTAGATTCAGACAGGGCGGATCCTATAATTCACCCCTCCACTTT

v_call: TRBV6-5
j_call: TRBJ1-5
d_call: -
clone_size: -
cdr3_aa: CASSYIPEDQPQHF
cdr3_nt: TGTGCCAGCAGTTACATCCCAGAGGATCAGCCCCAGCATTTT

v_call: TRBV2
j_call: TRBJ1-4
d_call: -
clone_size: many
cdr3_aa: CASRGLLTGEKLFF
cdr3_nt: TGTGCCAGCAGGGGACTTCTAACGGGTGAAAAACTGTTTTTT

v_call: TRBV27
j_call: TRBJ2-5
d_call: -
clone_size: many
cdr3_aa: CASSLVGGLETQYF
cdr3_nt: TGTGCCAGCAGTTTAGTGGGAGGTCTAGAGACCCAGTACTTC

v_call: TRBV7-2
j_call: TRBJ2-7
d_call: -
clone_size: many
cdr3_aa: CASRWGNVQYEQYF
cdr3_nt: TGTGCCAGCCGGTGGGGGAATGTACAATACGAGCAGTACTTC

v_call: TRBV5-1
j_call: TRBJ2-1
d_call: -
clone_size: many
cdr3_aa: CASTGPKGIGNEQFF
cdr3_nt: TGCGCCAGCACGGGCCCCAAGGGAATAGGTAATGAGCAGTTCTTC

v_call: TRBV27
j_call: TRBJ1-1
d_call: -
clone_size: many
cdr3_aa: CASRPQTGIGSRNTEAFF
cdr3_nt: TGTGCCAGCAGGCCACAAACCGGCATTGGCTCTCGGAACACTGAAGCTTTCTTT

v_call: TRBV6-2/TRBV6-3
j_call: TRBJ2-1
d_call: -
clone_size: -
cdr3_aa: CASSLTKFNEQFF
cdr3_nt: TGTGCCAGCAGTCTCACAAAATTTAACGAGCAGTTCTTC

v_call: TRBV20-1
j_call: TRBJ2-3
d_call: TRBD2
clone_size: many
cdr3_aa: CSARDSLLREGPTDTQYF
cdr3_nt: TGCAGTGCTAGAGATTCCCTTTTGCGGGAGGGCCCCACAGATACGCAGTATTTT

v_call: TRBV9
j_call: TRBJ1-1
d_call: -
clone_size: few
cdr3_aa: CASRGEAEAFF
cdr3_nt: TGTGCCAGCAGAGGGGAAGCTGAAGCTTTCTTT

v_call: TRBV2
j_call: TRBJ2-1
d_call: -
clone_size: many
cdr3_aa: CASSVGREQFF
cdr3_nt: TGTGCCAGCAGTGTGGGTAGGGAGCAGTTCTTC

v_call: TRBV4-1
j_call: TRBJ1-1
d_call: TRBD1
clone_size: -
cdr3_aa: CASSRQQGAIGNTEAFF
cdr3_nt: TGCGCCAGCAGCCGACAACAGGGGGCGATTGGGAACACTGAAGCTTTCTTT

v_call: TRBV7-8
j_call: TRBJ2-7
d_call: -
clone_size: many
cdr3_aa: CASSLVTLYEQYF
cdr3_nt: TGTGCCAGCAGCTTAGTGACTCTCTACGAGCAGTACTTC

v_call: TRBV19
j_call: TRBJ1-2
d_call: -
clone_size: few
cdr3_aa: CASSIDRAGLEANYGYTF
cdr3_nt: TGTGCCAGTAGTATAGATCGGGCCGGATTGGAAGCTAACTATGGCTACACCTTC

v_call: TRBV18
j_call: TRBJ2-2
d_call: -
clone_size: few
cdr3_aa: CASSPPSGAKNTGELFF
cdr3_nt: TGTGCCAGCTCACCACCGTCGGGGGCGAAAAACACCGGGGAGCTGTTTTTT

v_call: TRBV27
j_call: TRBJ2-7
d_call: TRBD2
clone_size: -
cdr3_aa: CASSLEPGLQYEQYF
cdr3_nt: TGTGCCAGCAGTTTGGAACCGGGACTACAATACGAGCAGTACTTC

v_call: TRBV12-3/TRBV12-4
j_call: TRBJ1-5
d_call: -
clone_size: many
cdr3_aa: CASSLDIAKTPNQPQHF
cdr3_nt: TGTGCCAGCAGTTTGGACATCGCCAAAACCCCAAATCAGCCCCAGCATTTT

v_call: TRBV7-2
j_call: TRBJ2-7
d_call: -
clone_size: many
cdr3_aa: CASSLGPGSTYEQYF
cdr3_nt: TGTGCCAGCAGCTTAGGGCCGGGTTCCACCTACGAGCAGTACTTC

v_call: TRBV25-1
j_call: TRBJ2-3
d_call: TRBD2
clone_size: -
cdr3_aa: CASSSGTSGGTWTQYF
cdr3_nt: TGTGCCAGCAGTTCCGGGACTAGCGGGGGGACCTGGACGCAGTATTTT

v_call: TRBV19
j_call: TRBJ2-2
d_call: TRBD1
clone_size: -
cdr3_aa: CASSIQGAAGELFF
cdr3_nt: TGTGCCAGTAGTATACAGGGGGCTGCCGGGGAGCTGTTTTTT

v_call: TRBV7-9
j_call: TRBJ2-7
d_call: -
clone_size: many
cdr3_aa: CASSAGLTSYEQYF
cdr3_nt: TGTGCCAGCAGCGCGGGCCTCACGTCCTACGAGCAGTACTTC

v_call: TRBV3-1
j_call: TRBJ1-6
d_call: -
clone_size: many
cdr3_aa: CASSQGDRNSPLHF
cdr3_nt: TGTGCCAGCAGCCAAGGAGACAGAAATTCACCCCTCCACTTT

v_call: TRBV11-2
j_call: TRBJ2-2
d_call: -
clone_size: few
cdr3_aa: CASSSKISGTNTGELFF
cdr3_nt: TGTGCCAGCTCGTCAAAGATCTCCGGGACAAACACCGGGGAGCTGTTTTTT

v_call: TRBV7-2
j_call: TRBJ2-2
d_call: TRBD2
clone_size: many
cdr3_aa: CASSLSGGQIGELFF
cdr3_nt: TGTGCCAGCAGCCTGTCGGGGGGGCAGATCGGGGAGCTGTTTTTT

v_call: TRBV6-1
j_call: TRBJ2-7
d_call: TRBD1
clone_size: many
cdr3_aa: CASRAGTGSYEQYF
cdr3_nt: TGTGCCAGCAGAGCCGGGACAGGGAGTTACGAGCAGTACTTC

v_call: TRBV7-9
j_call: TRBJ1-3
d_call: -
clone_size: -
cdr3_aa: CASSLLGTSGNTIYF
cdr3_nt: TGTGCCAGCAGTCTTTTGGGTACCTCTGGAAACACCATATATTTT

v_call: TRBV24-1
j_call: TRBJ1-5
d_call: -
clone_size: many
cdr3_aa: CATSDGIGGFNQPQHF
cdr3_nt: TGTGCCACCAGTGATGGGATAGGGGGTTTCAATCAGCCCCAGCATTTT

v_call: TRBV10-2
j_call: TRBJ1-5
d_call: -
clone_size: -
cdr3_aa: CASSEQRAGGNRNQPQHF
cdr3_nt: TGCGCCAGCAGTGAGCAGCGGGCAGGAGGGAATCGCAATCAGCCCCAGCATTTT

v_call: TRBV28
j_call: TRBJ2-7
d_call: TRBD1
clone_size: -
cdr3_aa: CASSLSGTGPLEQYF
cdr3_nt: TGTGCCAGCAGTTTAAGCGGGACAGGGCCCCTCGAGCAGTACTTC

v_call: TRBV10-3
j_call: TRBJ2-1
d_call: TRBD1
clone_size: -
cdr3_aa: CAIRPRGQGASEQFF
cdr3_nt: TGTGCCATCAGGCCTCGTGGACAGGGGGCTTCAGAGCAGTTCTTC

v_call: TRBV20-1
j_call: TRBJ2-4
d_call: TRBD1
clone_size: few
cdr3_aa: CSARGQGDIQYF
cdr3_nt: TGCAGTGCTAGAGGGCAGGGGGACATTCAGTACTTC

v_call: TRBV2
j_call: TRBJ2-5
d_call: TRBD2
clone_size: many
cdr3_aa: CASSSRTSGQETQYF
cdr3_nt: TGTGCCAGCAGTTCCAGGACTAGCGGCCAAGAGACCCAGTACTTC

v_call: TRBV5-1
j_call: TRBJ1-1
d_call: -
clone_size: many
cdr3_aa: CASSSRGFTEAFF
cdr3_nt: TGCGCCAGCAGCTCGAGGGGCTTCACTGAAGCTTTCTTT

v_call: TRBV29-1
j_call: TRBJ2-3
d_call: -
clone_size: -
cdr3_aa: CSAAVAKDTQYF
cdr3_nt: TGCAGCGCCGCGGTAGCAAAGGATACGCAGTATTTT

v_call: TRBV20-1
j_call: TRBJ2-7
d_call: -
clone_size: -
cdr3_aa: CSARRTVYEQYF
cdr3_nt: TGCAGTGCTAGAAGGACCGTCTACGAGCAGTACTTC